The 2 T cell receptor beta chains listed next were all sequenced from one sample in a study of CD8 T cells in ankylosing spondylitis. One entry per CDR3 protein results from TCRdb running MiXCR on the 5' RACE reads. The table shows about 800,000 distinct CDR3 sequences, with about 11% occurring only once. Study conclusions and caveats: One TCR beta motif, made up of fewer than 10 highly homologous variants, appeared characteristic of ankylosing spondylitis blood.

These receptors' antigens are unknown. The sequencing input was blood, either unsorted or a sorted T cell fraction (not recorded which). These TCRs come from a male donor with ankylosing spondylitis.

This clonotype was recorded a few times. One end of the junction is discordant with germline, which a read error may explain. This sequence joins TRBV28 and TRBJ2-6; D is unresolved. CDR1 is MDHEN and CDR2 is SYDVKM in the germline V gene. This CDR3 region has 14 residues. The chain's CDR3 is CASSSITGANVLTF. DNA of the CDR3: TGTGCCAGCAGTTCCATAACTGGTGCCAACGTCCTGACTTTC.

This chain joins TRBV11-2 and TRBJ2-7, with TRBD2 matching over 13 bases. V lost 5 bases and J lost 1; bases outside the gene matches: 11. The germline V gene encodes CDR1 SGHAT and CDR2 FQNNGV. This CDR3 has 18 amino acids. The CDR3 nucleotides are TGTGCCAGCAGCCGCTTAGGGGGACTAGCGGGATGGTCCTACGAGCAGTACTTC. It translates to CASSRLGGLAGWSYEQYF. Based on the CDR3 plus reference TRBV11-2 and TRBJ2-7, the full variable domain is EAGVAQSPRYKIIEKRQSVAFWCNPISGHATLYWYQQILGQGPKLLIQFQNNGVVDDSQLPKDRFSAERLKGVDSTLKIQPAKLEDSAVYLCASSRLGGLAGWSYEQYFGPGTRLTVT.